Listed below are T cell receptor beta chains from one sample, sequenced in a study of beta chain features in type 1 diabetes. TCRdb keeps only in-frame clones here, not all; method: immunoSEQ multiplex PCR. The table records almost 250,000 clones, roughly 15% of them present only once. The sample was naive CD4+ T cells from blood. These receptors were taken from a woman in her thirties or forties in good health. Each CDR3 is given without its conserved first and last residue.

TRBJ2-1,TRBV2,ASSDGQARFGEQF
TRBJ2-3,TRBV4-1,ASSQDGRGGGTDTQY
TRBJ1-2,TRBV14,ASSQSANYGYT
TRBJ2-5,TRBV18,ASSPFDPSQETQY
TRBJ2-3,TRBV6-1,ASSVTSGGGSTDTQY
TRBJ2-3,TRBV4-2,ASSQEGSGGITDTQY
TRBJ1-6,TRBV9,ASSVDGQGRSPLH
TRBJ2-1,TRBV7-9,ASSLAWELAGARYNEQF
TRBJ2-1,TRBV5-4,ASSPRGYNEQF
TRBJ2-1,TRBV5-1,ASSFGRGYGNEQF
TRBJ2-1,TRBV9,ASSVEAGLSSYNEQF
TRBJ1-1,TRBV25-1,ASSFRGFGNTEAF
TRBJ2-3,TRBV10-2,ASQWTGGTTDTQY
TRBJ2-2,TRBV9,ASSSRYSNTGELF
TRBJ1-4,TRBV5-1,ASSRGGTNEKLF